This TCR beta chain was retrieved from a study of graft-versus-host responses after intestinal transplantation. On the study more broadly: Multivisceral, liver-intestinal, or isolated intestinal grafts were transplanted into recipients. Induction using anti-thymocyte globulin, followed by tacrolimus and steroids for two to three years, was given to all recipients.

Note on this clone: As yet, its antigen is unknown.

Assay used: immunoSEQ multiplex PCR; TCRdb lists only in-frame clones, some missing. Of about 100,000 clones detected, roughly 87% appear once; the ten largest clones hold over 0.75%. General study points: There was an association between peak levels of circulating GvH clones and early post-transplant HvG declines. GvH clonotypes were identified within recipient marrow, with a subset emerging first in ileum or blood.

CDR3 size: 12 residues. With 3 bases removed from V and 6 bases from J, the gap between germline ends came to 9 bases. CDR1 and CDR2 (germline): KGHSH, LQKENI. This chain joins TRBV18 and TRBJ2-7; no reliable D call. Sequenced here: unstimulated CD4+ T cells sorted from spleen or lymph node cells, sampled before transplant. The receptor was isolated from a human donor who was the organ donor for an intestinal transplant. DNA of the CDR3: TGTGCCAGCTCACCTACCTCTATCGAGCAGTACTTC. Encoded protein: CASSPTSIEQYF.